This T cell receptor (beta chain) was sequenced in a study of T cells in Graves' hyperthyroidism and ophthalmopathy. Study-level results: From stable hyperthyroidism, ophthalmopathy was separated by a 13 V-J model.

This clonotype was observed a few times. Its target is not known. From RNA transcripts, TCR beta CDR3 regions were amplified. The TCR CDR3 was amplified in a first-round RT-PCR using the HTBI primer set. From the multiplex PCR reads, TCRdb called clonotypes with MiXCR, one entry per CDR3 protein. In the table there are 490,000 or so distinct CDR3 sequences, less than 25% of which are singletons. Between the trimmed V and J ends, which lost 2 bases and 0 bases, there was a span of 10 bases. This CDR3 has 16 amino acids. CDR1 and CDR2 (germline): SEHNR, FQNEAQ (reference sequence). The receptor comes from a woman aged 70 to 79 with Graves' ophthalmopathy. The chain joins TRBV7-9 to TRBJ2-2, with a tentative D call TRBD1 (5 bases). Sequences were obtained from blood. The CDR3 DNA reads TGTGCCAGCAGCTTACTGGCGACAGCGAACACCGGGGAGCTGTTTTTT. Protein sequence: CASSLLATANTGELFF.